This entry describes one TCR beta chain. The source of the sample is a study of monozygotic twins with inflammatory bowel disease. After re-calling the 5' RACE reads, TCRdb lists one entry per CDR3 protein, DNA absent. The table lists approximately 340,000 distinct CDR3 sequences. The CDR3 totals 15 residues. Germline V gives CDR1 SGHTA, CDR2 FQGNSA. This sequence joins TRBV7-2 and TRBJ1-6; TCRdb's D call of TRBD1 is untestable without DNA. Sequenced material: blood. The clonotype originates from a human donor with ulcerative colitis or Crohn's disease, or a healthy co-twin of an affected twin (not recorded which). The CDR3: CASSLWGAGNSPLHF. The variable domain in full, completed from reference TRBV7-2 and TRBJ1-6, reads GAGVSQSPSNKVTEKGKDVELRCDPISGHTALYWYRQSLGQGLEFLIYFQGNSAPDKSGLPSDRFSAERTGGSVSTLTIQRTQQEDSAVYLCASSLWGAGNSPLHFGNGTRLTVT.